This T cell receptor (beta chain) was identified during a study of CD8 T cells in ankylosing spondylitis. A few counts support this clonotype. Its antigen is currently unknown. The authors made TCR beta libraries by quantitative 5'-RACE with molecular barcodes. TCRdb re-called the 5' RACE reads through MiXCR, storing one row per CDR3 protein. The sample shows around 250,000 distinct CDR3 sequences, about 30% of them seen only once. The CDR3 has 18 amino acids. Germline CDR1 is ENHRY and CDR2 is SYGVKD. The junction had 6 bases not matched to a gene; V was cut back by 2 bases and J by 0 bases. Study-wide results and caveats: Reportedly, matched ankylosing spondylitis synovial fluid was significantly enriched for disease-linked clones. Prior literature has documented some motif variants in synovial fluid and blood from reactive arthritis. There was a TCR beta motif, made of several highly homologous variants, that appeared characteristic of ankylosing spondylitis blood.

Sequences were obtained from blood, either unsorted or a sorted T cell fraction (not recorded which). The sequence was obtained from a male donor with ankylosing spondylitis or in good health (not recorded which). The chain is built from TRBV10-3 and TRBJ2-3; TRBD2 matches at 12 bases. CDR3 sequence (DNA): TGTGCCATCAGTGAGACTAGCGGGGGGCAACGGAGCACAGATACGCAGTATTTT. Amino acid sequence: CAISETSGGQRSTDTQYF.